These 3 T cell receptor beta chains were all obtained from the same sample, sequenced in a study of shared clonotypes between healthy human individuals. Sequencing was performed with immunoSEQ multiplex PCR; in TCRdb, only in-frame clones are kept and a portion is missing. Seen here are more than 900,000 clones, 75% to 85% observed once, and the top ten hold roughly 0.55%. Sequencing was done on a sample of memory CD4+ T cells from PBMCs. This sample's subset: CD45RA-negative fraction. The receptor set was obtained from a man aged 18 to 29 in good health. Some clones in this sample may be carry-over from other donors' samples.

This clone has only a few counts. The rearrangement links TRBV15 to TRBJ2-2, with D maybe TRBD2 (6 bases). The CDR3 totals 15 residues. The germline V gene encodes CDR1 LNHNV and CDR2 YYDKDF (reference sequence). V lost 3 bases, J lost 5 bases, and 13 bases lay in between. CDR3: CATSREGTMTGELFF. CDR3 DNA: TGTGCCACCAGCAGGGAGGGTACGATGACCGGGGAGCTGTTTTTT.

The CDR3 here is CATSKGRRETQYF. As DNA, the CDR3 is TGTGCCACCAGCAAGGGCAGAAGAGAGACCCAGTACTTC. This sequence joins TRBV15 and TRBJ2-5; D is unresolved. The germline CDR1 and CDR2 sequences are LNHNV and YYDKDF (reference sequence). CDR3 length: 13 residues. V lost 4 bases, J lost 4 bases, and 10 bases lay in between.

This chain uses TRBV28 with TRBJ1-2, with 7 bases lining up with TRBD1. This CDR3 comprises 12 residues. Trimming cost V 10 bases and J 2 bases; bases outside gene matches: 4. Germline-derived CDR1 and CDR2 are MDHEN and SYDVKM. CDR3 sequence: CATTGPNYGYTF. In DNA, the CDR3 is TGTGCCACGACAGGGCCCAACTATGGCTACACCTTC.